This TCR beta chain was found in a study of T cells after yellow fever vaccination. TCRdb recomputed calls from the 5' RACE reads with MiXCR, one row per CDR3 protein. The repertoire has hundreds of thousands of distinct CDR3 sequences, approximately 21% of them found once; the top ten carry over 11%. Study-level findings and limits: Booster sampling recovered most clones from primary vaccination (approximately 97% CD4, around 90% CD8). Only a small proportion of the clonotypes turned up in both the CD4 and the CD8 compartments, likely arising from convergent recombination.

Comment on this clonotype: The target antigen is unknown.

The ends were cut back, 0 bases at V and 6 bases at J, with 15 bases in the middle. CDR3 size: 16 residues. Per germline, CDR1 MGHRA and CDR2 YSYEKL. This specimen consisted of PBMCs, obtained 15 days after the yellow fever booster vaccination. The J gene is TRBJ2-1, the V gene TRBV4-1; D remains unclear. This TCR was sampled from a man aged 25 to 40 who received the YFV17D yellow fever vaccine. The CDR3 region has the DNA TGCGCCAGCAGCCAAGACGAGCCAGGTGTATTCAATGAGCAGTTCTTC. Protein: CASSQDEPGVFNEQFF.